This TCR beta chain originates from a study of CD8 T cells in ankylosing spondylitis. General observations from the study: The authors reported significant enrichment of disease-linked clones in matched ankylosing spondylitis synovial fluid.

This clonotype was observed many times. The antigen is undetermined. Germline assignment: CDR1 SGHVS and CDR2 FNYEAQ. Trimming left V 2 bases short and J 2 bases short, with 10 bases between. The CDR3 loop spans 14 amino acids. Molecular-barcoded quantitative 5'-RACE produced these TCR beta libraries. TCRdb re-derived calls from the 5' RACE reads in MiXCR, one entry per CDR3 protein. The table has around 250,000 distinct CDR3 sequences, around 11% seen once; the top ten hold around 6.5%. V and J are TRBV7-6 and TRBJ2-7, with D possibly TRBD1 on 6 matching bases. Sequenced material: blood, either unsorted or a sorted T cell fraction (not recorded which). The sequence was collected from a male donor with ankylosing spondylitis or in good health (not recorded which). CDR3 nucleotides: TGTGCCAGCAGCTTAATGGACAGACCCTACGAGCAGTACTTC. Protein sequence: CASSLMDRPYEQYF. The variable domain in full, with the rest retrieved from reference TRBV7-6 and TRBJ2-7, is GAGVSQSPRYKVTKRGQDVALRCDPISGHVSLYWYRQALGQGPEFLTYFNYEAQQDKSGLPNDRFSAERPEGSISTLTIQRTEQRDSAMYRCASSLMDRPYEQYFGPGTRLTVT.